The 20 T cell receptor beta chains reported below all come from one sample, sequenced in a study of T cell repertoires in cytomegalovirus infection. TCRdb re-derived calls from the reads in MiXCR, one entry per CDR3 protein. The table lists about a million distinct CDR3 sequences, roughly 30% of them singletons, with more than 12% in the top ten. These receptors' antigens are unknown. The sample in question was cultured CD8+ T cells from PBMCs, obtained from culture after CMV antigen stimulation. These receptor sequences come from a human donor in good health (CMV status not recorded). Some clones in this sample may be carry-over from other donors' samples.

In its sample, this clonotype was seen a few times. The chain couples TRBV2 to TRBJ2-1, with D tentatively TRBD1 (6 bases). Trimming removed 5 bases at V and 10 bases at J, with 15 bases between. The V gene's germline CDR1 is SNHLY and CDR2 FYNNEI. The CDR3 has 13 residues. The CDR3 here is CASSYEPTGEQFF. The CDR3 DNA is TGTGCCAGCAGTTACGAACCAACAGGGGAGCAGTTCTTC.

V and J are TRBV27 and TRBJ1-4, with D uncertain. Trimming removed 3 bases from V and 0 bases from J, with 17 bases in between. Germline assignment: CDR1 MNHEY and CDR2 SMNVEV (reference sequence). The CDR3 has 18 amino acids. The DNA for the CDR3 is TGTGCCAGCAGTTTTTCGGGGTGGACTTCCTCAACTAATGAAAAACTGTTTTTT. This sequence encodes CASSFSGWTSSTNEKLFF.

V usage is TRBV6-2 or TRBV6-3 and J usage is TRBJ2-1; perhaps D is TRBD1 or TRBD2 (5 bases each). There are 13 residues in the CDR3. Germline-derived CDR1 and CDR2 are MNHEY and SVGEGT. V was shortened by 7 bases and J by 8 bases, with 15 bases between the two germline ends. CDR3 sequence reads: CASNWGRRDEQFF. The CDR3 nucleotides read TGTGCCAGCAACTGGGGACGACGCGATGAGCAGTTCTTC.

This clonotype was seen a handful of times. This sequence joins TRBV2 and TRBJ2-5, with no clear D. This CDR3 is 12 amino acids long. Germline loops: CDR1 SNHLY, CDR2 FYNNEI. V was pared by 7 bases and J by 4 bases, with 10 bases between. CDR3 sequence reads: CASTWVPETQYF. The CDR3 DNA sequence: TGTGCCAGCACTTGGGTGCCAGAGACCCAGTACTTC.

V usage is TRBV10-3 and J usage is TRBJ2-7; the D gene is possibly TRBD1 (6 bases). CDR3 length: 15 residues. The germline CDR1 and CDR2 sequences are ENHRY and SYGVKD. The CDR3 here is CVYPGHLFSPGEQYV. CDR3 nucleotide sequence: TGTGTCTATCCGGGACATCTGTTTTCTCCTGGCGAGCAGTACGTC.

The rearrangement uses TRBV4-2 and TRBJ2-2; perhaps TRBD2 as D (6 bases). CDR3 length: 14 amino acids. Germline V gene data show CDR1 as LGHNA and CDR2 as YNFKEQ. V lost 3 bases to trimming and J lost 7 bases, with 12 bases between them. This CDR3 reads CASSQDGGDGELFF. The DNA for the CDR3 is TGTGCCAGCAGCCAGGACGGGGGAGACGGGGAGCTGTTTTTT.

The chain uses TRBV5-4 and TRBJ2-2; D is uncertain. Looked up from germline, CDR1 is SGHNT and CDR2 is YYREEE (reference sequence). Trimming took 10 bases from V and 0 from J, leaving 7 bases between them. The CDR3 is made up of 12 amino acids. CDR3 sequence reads: CALYSNTGELFF. CDR3 nucleotide sequence: TGTGCCCTCTACTCGAACACCGGGGAGCTGTTTTTT.

The rearrangement uses TRBV7-9 and TRBJ2-3, with 8 bases identical to TRBD1. The V gene end was trimmed by 5 bases and the J gene end by 2 bases; junction bases not matched to a gene: 9. CDR1 is SEHNR and CDR2 is FQNEAQ in the germline V gene (reference sequence). The CDR3 has 16 amino acids. CDR3 loop: CASSPVTGVNTDTQYF. CDR3 coding DNA: TGTGCCAGCAGCCCAGTGACAGGGGTGAACACAGATACGCAGTATTTT.

The rearrangement joins TRBV6-5 to TRBJ2-3; D is uncertain. The CDR3 is made up of 17 amino acids. Germline CDR1 MNHEY, CDR2 SVGAGI. Trimming removed 0 bases at V and 0 bases at J, with 13 bases between. The CDR3 loop reads CASSYSLNVFSTDTQYF. In DNA form, the CDR3 reads TGTGCCAGCAGTTACTCGTTGAACGTTTTTAGCACAGATACGCAGTATTTT.

V is TRBV5-1 and J is TRBJ1-1; 7 bases align to TRBD1. With 0 bases clipped from V and 1 base from J, the junction kept 3 bases outside the gene matches. The CDR3 consists of 15 residues. CDR1 is SGHRS and CDR2 is YFSETQ in the germline V gene. The CDR3 DNA is TGCGCCAGCAGCTTGGAGGGGGCCCCGAACACTGAAGCTTTCTTT. It codes for CASSLEGAPNTEAFF.

This chain joins TRBV2 and TRBJ2-7; 8 bases are shared with TRBD1. Trimming removed 5 bases from V and 6 bases from J; junction bases left unmatched: 9. Germline V gene sequence: CDR1 SNHLY, CDR2 FYNNEI. The CDR3 extends over 14 amino acids. Here the CDR3 reads CASSPGQGVIEQYV. CDR3 DNA: TGTGCCAGCAGTCCTGGACAGGGCGTGATCGAGCAGTACGTC.

This chain links TRBV12-3 or TRBV12-4 with TRBJ2-5; a possible D gene is TRBD1 (7 bases). Trimming shortened V by 7 bases and J by 5 bases, and 23 bases separated the two germline ends. The CDR3 has 16 amino acids. The CDR3 DNA is TGTGCCAGCACTCCTGAGAGGAGTGCAGGGGGGGAGACCCAGTACTTC. Protein product: CASTPERSAGGETQYF.

This chain connects TRBV7-6 to TRBJ1-6, with TRBD1 matching 7 bases. The junction had 8 bases not matched to a gene; V was cut back by 5 bases and J by 10 bases. This CDR3 region has 14 residues. Germline V gene sequence: CDR1 SGHVS, CDR2 FNYEAQ. DNA of the CDR3: TGTGCCAGCAGCGGGGACAGCTTGGGGTCACCCCTCCACTTT. It translates to CASSGDSLGSPLHF.

This clonotype has a handful of counts. The chain links TRBV6-2 or TRBV6-3 to TRBJ2-7; D is possibly TRBD1 (7 bases). V lost 5 bases and J 2 bases, leaving 16 bases between the germline ends. Per germline, CDR1 MNHEY and CDR2 SVGEGT. This CDR3 region has 15 residues. CDR3 residues: CASSEPGGTAYEQYV. The CDR3 DNA reads TGTGCCAGCAGTGAGCCGGGCGGGACAGCCTACGAGCAGTACGTC.

This clonotype came up many times. This sequence joins TRBV5-1 and TRBJ2-4; D may be TRBD1 or TRBD2 (5 bases each). The germline V and J ends were trimmed by 4 bases and 2 bases, with 16 bases remaining between them. The CDR3 sequence is 16 residues long. Germline V CDR1 and CDR2: SGHRS, YFSETQ. For the CDR3, the DNA is TGCGCCAGCAGCGGGGACCCGGCTAAGCCCAAAAACATTCAGTACTTC. Translated, it gives CASSGDPAKPKNIQYF.

The rearrangement joins TRBV10-3 to TRBJ2-2; no clear D gene. This CDR3 is built from 20 residues. With 6 bases removed from V and 0 bases from J, the gap between germline ends came to 26 bases. Germline-derived CDR1 and CDR2 are ENHRY and SYGVKD. In DNA, the CDR3 is TGTGCCATCAGAGTGGCCCAAGGACCTAGGATTGCCTCGAACACCGGGGAGCTGTTTTTT. Its translation: CAIRVAQGPRIASNTGELFF.

The J gene is TRBJ2-4, the V gene TRBV7-6; D is possibly TRBD1 (6 bases). This CDR3 is built from 12 residues. Germline CDR1 is SGHVS and CDR2 is FNYEAQ. The V end lost 9 bases, the J end lost 16 bases, and 22 bases lay between the germline ends. The CDR3 sequence is CASSTGDTAPYF. CDR3 sequence (DNA): TGTGCCAGTTCTACCGGGGACACCGCTCCATACTTC.

This clonotype was detected once. The genes are TRBV9 and TRBJ1-1; tentatively, D is TRBD1 (5 bases). V was clipped by 4 bases and J by 1 base, with 11 bases between them. Germline CDR1 reads SGDLS; CDR2 reads YYNGEE. There are 14 residues in the CDR3. The CDR3: CASSPQDPNTEAFF. The CDR3 region has the DNA TGTGCCAGCAGCCCACAGGACCCGAACACTGAAGCTTTCTTT.

This rearrangement joins TRBV4-1 to TRBJ1-5; D is possibly TRBD1 (6 bases). Germline V gene data show CDR1 as MGHRA and CDR2 as YSYEKL. The V and J ends lost 0 bases and 6 bases respectively, with 12 bases between them. The CDR3 extends over 15 amino acids. The CDR3 loop reads CASSQDRGTGQPQHF. CDR3 coding DNA: TGCGCCAGCAGCCAAGATAGGGGGACGGGTCAGCCCCAGCATTTT.

The gene calls are TRBV7-9 and TRBJ1-3; D is unclear. Germline CDR1 and CDR2: SEHNR and FQNEAQ (reference sequence). CDR3 size: 15 residues. V shed 4 bases and J shed 0 bases, with 10 bases lying between them. CDR3 region: CASSSREYSGNTIYF. CDR3 coding DNA: TGTGCCAGCAGCTCGCGGGAATACTCTGGAAACACCATATATTTT.